These T cell receptor beta chains were read from a single sample in a study of vaccination and CD4 T cells after COVID-19. These receptors are not linked to any known antigen. One entry per CDR3 protein results from TCRdb running MiXCR on the PCR reads. The sample lists about 3,800 distinct CDR3 sequences; approximately 15% were seen once. The specimen was CD4+ T cells from blood, cultured in vitro. These receptors were taken from a human donor who had recovered from COVID-19. Each CDR3 is given with its conserved first and last residue. Fields, in order: clone size, V gene, CDR3 protein. The size of a clone is reported for some rows only, either as once, few or many, or as a class for expanded clones.

clone size: medium-sized
V gene: TRBV6-1
CDR3 protein: CASSEATGEGYTF

clone size: few
V gene: TRBV15
CDR3 protein: CATSKDRGPYEQYF

clone size: NA
V gene: TRBV5-4
CDR3 protein: CASSPRGGPTEQYF

clone size: medium-sized
V gene: TRBV6-5
CDR3 protein: CASSYMGRSGYTF

clone size: large
V gene: TRBV10-1
CDR3 protein: CASSESNRSWGYTF

clone size: medium-sized
V gene: TRBV6-1
CDR3 protein: CASRSTGGTEAFF

clone size: few
V gene: TRBV30
CDR3 protein: CAWSVGQGAGEQYF

clone size: NA
V gene: TRBV6-1
CDR3 protein: CASSLSRDYNSPLHF

clone size: medium-sized
V gene: TRBV2
CDR3 protein: CASSTQGSDEKLFF

clone size: few
V gene: TRBV18
CDR3 protein: CASSPSGGGEETQYF

clone size: NA
V gene: TRBV25-1
CDR3 protein: CASSQGSWAGELFF

clone size: NA
V gene: TRBV10-1
CDR3 protein: CASSESASGGAPDMQYF

clone size: few
V gene: TRBV2
CDR3 protein: CASSLTGGRNQPQHF